The rows below give T cell receptor beta chains drawn from one sample of a study of human T cells and chemical hapten exposure. A single record per CDR3 protein comes from TCRdb applying MiXCR to the 5' RACE reads. The sample contains some 150,000 distinct CDR3 sequences, roughly 4.1% of which appear only once. Source of these receptors: a female donor in good health. Each CDR3 is given with its conserved first and last residue. Each record gives: CDR3 protein, V gene, D gene, J gene. The D gene is left open where the match is weak.

CASSERGFSPLHF	TRBV6-1	-	TRBJ1-6
CASSQDVLAGGLLADTQYF	TRBV4-3	TRBD2	TRBJ2-3
CASSQDPRATEAFF	TRBV4-2	-	TRBJ1-1
CASRPEADTQYF	TRBV6-2/TRBV6-3	-	TRBJ2-3
CASSLETPNYGYTF	TRBV5-1	-	TRBJ1-2
CSVESSGNYGYTF	TRBV29-1	-	TRBJ1-2
CSAVRETNQPQHF	TRBV20-1	-	TRBJ1-5
CASSPNRVSGTEQYF	TRBV18	-	TRBJ2-7
CASSLQVGGISYNSPLHF	TRBV5-4	-	TRBJ1-6
CASSSGQGPSGANVLTF	TRBV7-2	TRBD1	TRBJ2-6
CASSRDGSTGELFF	TRBV12-3/TRBV12-4	-	TRBJ2-2
CASSQLPNTGELFF	TRBV3-1	-	TRBJ2-2
CASSPSALSYEQYF	TRBV11-2	-	TRBJ2-7
CAISPDRVEQYF	TRBV10-3	TRBD1	TRBJ2-7
CASSERQSNSPLHF	TRBV9	-	TRBJ1-6
CAIRMTDSGNTIYF	TRBV10-3	-	TRBJ1-3
CASSLVRDRDTQYF	TRBV5-6	-	TRBJ2-3
CASSHWDRGTNEKLFF	TRBV3-1	TRBD1	TRBJ1-4
CASKKGTSGSHNEQFF	TRBV5-5	TRBD2	TRBJ2-1
CASSLRGGGGPSYNEQFF	TRBV5-1	TRBD2	TRBJ2-1
CASSDRDRGRGEKLFF	TRBV9	TRBD1	TRBJ1-4
CASSPRPQGRGEKLFF	TRBV28	-	TRBJ1-4
CASSPGQGFQPQHF	TRBV19	TRBD1	TRBJ1-5
CASSSEPGVTQPQHF	TRBV7-8	-	TRBJ1-5
CASSLDPGSKLFF	TRBV11-2	-	TRBJ1-4
CASSQGASGGGGTDTQYF	TRBV4-3	TRBD2	TRBJ2-3
CASSFRGTGELFF	TRBV3-1	-	TRBJ2-2
CASSLVRDGCSAPLHF	TRBV5-1	-	TRBJ1-6